This T cell receptor (beta chain) was recorded in a study of radiation and T cells in renal cell carcinoma. Whole-study context: Nephrectomy followed 15 Gy stereotactic body radiation by 4 weeks. The study's findings and limits: Pretreatment tumor biopsies were lacking, so baseline clonotypes are unknown.

Documented time point: baseline pretreatment blood. Treatment described: 15 Gy SBRT to primary tumor, nephrectomy 4 weeks later. After SBRT, blood was collected at 2 and 4 weeks, plus baseline. This renal cell carcinoma was of the clear cell type. Method: immunoSEQ multiplex PCR; TCRdb's copy keeps in-frame clones and lacks some. The repertoire holds approximately 100,000 clones, with less than 90% as singletons. CDR1 is SGHDT, CDR2 YYEEEE, per germline. Trimming stripped 3 bases from V and 4 bases from J, with 12 bases between. The CDR3 has 14 amino acids. A word on this clone: Its antigen is unknown.

The chain has TRBV5-6 and TRBJ2-3, with D possibly being TRBD2 (6 bases). The clonotype comes from a man between 50 and 59 years old with renal cell carcinoma. Sequencing was performed on blood, taken from a patient whose treatment included radiotherapy and nephrectomy. The CDR3 spells CASSYRDSSDTQYF. DNA of the CDR3: TGTGCCAGCAGCTATAGGGACTCCTCAGATACGCAGTATTTT.